This record looks at one T cell receptor beta chain sequence and its context. The antigen is undetermined. This sample stems from a study of cytomegalovirus exposure and HLA in healthy donors. The study, taken as a whole, reports: In a later analysis, CMV-associated beta chains were mostly HLA-associated, it appeared. Later on, an analysis found that several of the most significant clusters appeared to be linked to common viral pathogens, which included parvovirus B19. Presence/absence analyses treated sequencing depth as roughly uniform across donors.

Per the germline V gene, CDR1 is SQVTM and CDR2 is ANQGSEA. The trim removed 4 bases at V and 4 bases at J, leaving 4 bases unmatched. The CDR3 has 13 amino acids. The donors gave bone marrow, and they were healthy. The PCR made use of 60 Vbeta and 13 Jbeta primers. Sequenced by immunoSEQ multiplex PCR; TCRdb stores in-frame clones only, minus some. The table for this sample gives approximately 42,000 clones. The specimen sequenced was PBMCs. This TCR was recovered from a male donor in good health and CMV-seronegative. The chain links TRBV29-1 to TRBJ2-1; 7 bases agree with TRBD1. CDR3 in amino acids: CSVVRDSYNEQFF. CDR3 in DNA: TGCAGCGTTGTCCGGGACAGTTACAATGAGCAGTTCTTC.